This T cell receptor beta chain was observed in a study of cytomegalovirus exposure and HLA in healthy donors. The PCR employed 60 Vbeta primers together with 13 Jbeta primers. Produced via immunoSEQ multiplex PCR; TCRdb's table is partial and in-frame only. This sample has about 210,000 clones, with over 70% found just once. Overall study findings and caveats: TCR beta V segments were, for the most part, productive about 87% or about 30% of the time in an earlier analysis. In a later analysis, DRB1 alleles had the most associated TCRs; HLA-C alleles the fewest. The authors considered a cluster of highly shared sequence variants likely to be a sequencing artifact. When analyzed later, a missense DCLRE1C variant was found to be linked to TCR beta V- and J-gene trimming.

As to this clone: Antigen unknown.

What was sequenced was PBMCs. The sequence came from a man aged 40-49 years in good health and CMV-seropositive.

The CDR3 DNA reads TGTGCCAGAAGCTTGTCCAGGACTAGCGGGAGATACGAGCAGTACTTC. This codes for CARSLSRTSGRYEQYF. V and J are TRBV5-3 and TRBJ2-7, with 13 bases that match TRBD2. TRBV5-3 is an ORF, with its function uncertain. This CDR3 has 16 amino acids. The junction had 5 bases not matched to a gene; V was cut back by 1 base and J by 4 bases.